The present TCR beta chain was sequenced within a study of beta chain features in type 1 diabetes. About the research overall: No age, gender or cell yield differences were seen between patients and healthy donors. Points from the study as a whole: In every one of the four CD4+ subsets, TCRB CDR3s were moderately but significantly shorter in Type 1 diabetes patients.

This CDR3 has 19 amino acids. Germline V gene lookup returns CDR1 LGHNA and CDR2 YSLEER. Trimming cost V 0 bases and J 1 base; bases outside gene matches: 9. Expressed TCRB transcripts got sequenced, as all isolated RNA was reverse transcribed. This table comes from immunoSEQ multiplex PCR, and its TCRdb copy is limited to in-frame clones, with some not included. The data hold approximately 360,000 clones, with 10% to 15% observed a single time. Only a few counts were recorded for this clone. No antigen is known for it. The TCR was taken from a woman in her late teens or twenties with type 1 diabetes. The material sequenced was naive CD4+ T cells from blood. This chain links TRBV4-3 with TRBJ1-4; TRBD1 matches 9 bases. The CDR3 DNA is TGCGCCAGCAGCCAAGATACGATGGGACAGGGCCTAACTAATGAAAAACTGTTTTTT. It yields the protein CASSQDTMGQGLTNEKLFF.